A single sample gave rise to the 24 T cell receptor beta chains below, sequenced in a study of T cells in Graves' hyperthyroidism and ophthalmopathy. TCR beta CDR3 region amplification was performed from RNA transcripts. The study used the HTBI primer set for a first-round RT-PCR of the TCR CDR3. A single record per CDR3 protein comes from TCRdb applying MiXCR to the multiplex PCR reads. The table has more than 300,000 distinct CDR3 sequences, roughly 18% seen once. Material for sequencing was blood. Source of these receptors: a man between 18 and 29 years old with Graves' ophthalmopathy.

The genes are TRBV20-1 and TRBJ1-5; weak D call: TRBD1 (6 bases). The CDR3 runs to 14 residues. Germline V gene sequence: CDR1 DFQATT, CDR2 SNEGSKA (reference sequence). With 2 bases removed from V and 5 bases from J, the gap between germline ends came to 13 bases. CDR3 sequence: CSARTGWGDQPQHF. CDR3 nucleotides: TGCAGTGCTAGAACAGGGTGGGGGGATCAGCCCCAGCATTTT.

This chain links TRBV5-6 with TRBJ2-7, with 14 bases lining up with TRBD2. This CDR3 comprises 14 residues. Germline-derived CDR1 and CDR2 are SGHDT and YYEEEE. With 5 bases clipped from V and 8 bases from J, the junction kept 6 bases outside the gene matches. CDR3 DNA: TGTGCCAGCAGTTCGACTAGCGGGAGGGGTAAGCAGTACTTC. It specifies CASSSTSGRGKQYF. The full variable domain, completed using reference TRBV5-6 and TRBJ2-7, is DAGVTQSPTHLIKTRGQQVTLRCSPKSGHDTVSWYQQALGQGPQFIFQYYEEEERQRGNFPDRFSGHQFPNYSSELNVNALLLGDSALYLCASSSTSGRGKQYFGPGTRLTVT.

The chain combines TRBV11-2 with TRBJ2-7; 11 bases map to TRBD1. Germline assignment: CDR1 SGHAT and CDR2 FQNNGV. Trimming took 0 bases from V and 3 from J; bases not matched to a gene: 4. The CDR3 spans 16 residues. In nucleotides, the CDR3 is TGTGCCAGCAGCTTAGATAGGGGACAGGGGGTCTACGAGCAGTACTTC. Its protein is CASSLDRGQGVYEQYF.

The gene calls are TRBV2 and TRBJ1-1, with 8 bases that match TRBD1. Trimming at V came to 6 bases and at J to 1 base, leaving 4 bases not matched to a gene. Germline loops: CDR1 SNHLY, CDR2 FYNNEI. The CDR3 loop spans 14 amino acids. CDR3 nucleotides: TGTGCCAGCAGGATGGACAGGGCGAACACTGAAGCTTTCTTT. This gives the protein CASRMDRANTEAFF.

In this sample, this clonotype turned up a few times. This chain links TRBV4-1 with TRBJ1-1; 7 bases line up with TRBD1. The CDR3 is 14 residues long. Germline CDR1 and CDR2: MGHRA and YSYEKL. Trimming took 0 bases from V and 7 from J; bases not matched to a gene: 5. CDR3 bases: TGCGCCAGCAGCCAAGATACCGGGACAGTTGAAGCTTTCTTT. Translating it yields CASSQDTGTVEAFF.

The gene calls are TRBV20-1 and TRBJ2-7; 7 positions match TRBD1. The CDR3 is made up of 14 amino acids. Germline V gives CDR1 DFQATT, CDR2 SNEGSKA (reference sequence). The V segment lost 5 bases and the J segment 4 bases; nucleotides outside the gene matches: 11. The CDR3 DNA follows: TGCAGTGCTCGCAGGGGGACCTTGGTTTACGAGCAGTACTTC. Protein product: CSARRGTLVYEQYF.

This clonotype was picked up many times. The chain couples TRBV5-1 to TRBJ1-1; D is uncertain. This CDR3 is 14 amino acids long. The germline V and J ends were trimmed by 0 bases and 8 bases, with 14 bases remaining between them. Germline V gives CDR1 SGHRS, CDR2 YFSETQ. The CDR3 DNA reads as TGCGCCAGCAGCTTGGCGGTATATAATGACGAAGCTTTCTTT. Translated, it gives CASSLAVYNDEAFF.

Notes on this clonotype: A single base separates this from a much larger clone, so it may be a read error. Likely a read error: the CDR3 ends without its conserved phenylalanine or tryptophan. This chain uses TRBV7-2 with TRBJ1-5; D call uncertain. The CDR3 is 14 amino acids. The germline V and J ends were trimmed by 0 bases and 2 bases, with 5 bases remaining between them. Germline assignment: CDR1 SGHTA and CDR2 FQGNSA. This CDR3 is CASSLAAGNQPQHS. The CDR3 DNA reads TGTGCCAGCAGCTTAGCGGCAGGCAATCAGCCCCAGCATTCT.

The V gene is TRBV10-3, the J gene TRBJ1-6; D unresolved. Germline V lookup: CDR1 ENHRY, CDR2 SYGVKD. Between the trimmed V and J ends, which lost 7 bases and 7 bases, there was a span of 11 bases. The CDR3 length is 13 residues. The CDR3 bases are TGTGCCATCACCAGAGAGAGGAATTCACCCCTCCACTTT. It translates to CAITRERNSPLHF.

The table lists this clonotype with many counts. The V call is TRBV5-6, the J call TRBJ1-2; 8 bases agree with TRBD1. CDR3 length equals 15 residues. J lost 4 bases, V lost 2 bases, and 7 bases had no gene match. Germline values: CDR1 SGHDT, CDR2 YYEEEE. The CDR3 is CASSFQGARSYGYTF. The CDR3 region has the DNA TGTGCCAGCAGCTTCCAGGGGGCGCGTAGCTATGGCTACACCTTC.

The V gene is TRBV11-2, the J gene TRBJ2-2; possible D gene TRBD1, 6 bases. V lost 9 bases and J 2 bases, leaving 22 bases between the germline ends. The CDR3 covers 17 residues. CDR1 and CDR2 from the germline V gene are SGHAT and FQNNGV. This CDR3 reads CARRGCYWTDNTGELFF. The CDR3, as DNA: TGTGCCAGGAGAGGATGTTACTGGACAGATAACACCGGGGAGCTGTTTTTT.

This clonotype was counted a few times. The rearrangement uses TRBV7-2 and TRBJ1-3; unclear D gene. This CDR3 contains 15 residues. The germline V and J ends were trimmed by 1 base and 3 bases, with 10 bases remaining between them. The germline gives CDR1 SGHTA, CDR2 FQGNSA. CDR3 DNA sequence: TGTGCCAGCAGCTTAGATCGGGGTGGTGGAAACACCATATATTTT. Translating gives CASSLDRGGGNTIYF.

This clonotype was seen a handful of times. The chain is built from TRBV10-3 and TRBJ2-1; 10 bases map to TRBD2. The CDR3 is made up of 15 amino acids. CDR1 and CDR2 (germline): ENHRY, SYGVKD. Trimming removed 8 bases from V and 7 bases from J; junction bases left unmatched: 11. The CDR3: CAIRNPSGGWNEQFF. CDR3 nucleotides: TGTGCCATCCGAAACCCTAGCGGGGGCTGGAATGAGCAGTTCTTC.

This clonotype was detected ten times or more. This CDR3 is CASSLRLGPNTEAFF. The CDR3 DNA reads TGCGCCAGCAGCTTGAGGCTAGGGCCGAACACTGAAGCTTTCTTT. The J gene is TRBJ1-1, the V gene TRBV5-1; no firm D call. CDR3 length equals 15 residues. The V gene lost 1 base and the J gene lost 1 base, with 11 bases spanning the gap. From germline, CDR1 is SGHRS and CDR2 YFSETQ.

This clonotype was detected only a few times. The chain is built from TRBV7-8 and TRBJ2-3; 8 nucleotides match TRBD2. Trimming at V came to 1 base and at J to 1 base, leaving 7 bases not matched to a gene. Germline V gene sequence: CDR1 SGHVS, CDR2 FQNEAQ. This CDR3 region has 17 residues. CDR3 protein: CASSLVWSGGRTDTQYF. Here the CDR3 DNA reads TGTGCCAGCAGCTTAGTCTGGTCGGGGGGGCGCACAGATACGCAGTATTTT.

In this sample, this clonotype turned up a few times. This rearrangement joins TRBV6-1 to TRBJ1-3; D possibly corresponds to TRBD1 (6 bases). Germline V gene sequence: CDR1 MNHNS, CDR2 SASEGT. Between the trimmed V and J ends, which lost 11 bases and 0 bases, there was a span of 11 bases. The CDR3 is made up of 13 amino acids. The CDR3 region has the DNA TGTGCCGGACGGACAGCCTCTGGAAACACCATATATTTT. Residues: CAGRTASGNTIYF.

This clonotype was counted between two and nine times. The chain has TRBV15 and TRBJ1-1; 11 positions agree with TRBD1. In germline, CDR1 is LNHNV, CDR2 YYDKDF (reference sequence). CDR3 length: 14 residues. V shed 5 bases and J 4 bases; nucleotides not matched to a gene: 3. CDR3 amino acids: CATSWGQGGTEAFF. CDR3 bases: TGTGCCACCAGCTGGGGACAGGGGGGCACTGAAGCTTTCTTT.

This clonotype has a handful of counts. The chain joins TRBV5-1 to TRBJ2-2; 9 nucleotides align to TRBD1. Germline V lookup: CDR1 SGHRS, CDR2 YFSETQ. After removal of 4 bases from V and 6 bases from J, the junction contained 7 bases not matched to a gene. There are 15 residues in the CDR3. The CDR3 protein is CASSGGDRVAGELFF. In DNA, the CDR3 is TGCGCCAGCAGCGGAGGGGACAGGGTAGCCGGGGAGCTGTTTTTT.

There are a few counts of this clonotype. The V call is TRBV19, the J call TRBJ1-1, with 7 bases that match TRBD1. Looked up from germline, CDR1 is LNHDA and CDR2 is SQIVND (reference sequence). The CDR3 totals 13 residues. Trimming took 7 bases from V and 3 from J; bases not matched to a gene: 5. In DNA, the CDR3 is TGTGCCAGTACCGACAGGGCGGACACTGAAGCTTTCTTT. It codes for CASTDRADTEAFF. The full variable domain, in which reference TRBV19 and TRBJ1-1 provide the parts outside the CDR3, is DGGITQSPKYLFRKEGQNVTLSCEQNLNHDAMYWYRQDPGQGLRLIYYSQIVNDFQKGDIAEGYSVSREKKESFPLTVTSAQKNPTAFYLCASTDRADTEAFFGQGTRLTVV.

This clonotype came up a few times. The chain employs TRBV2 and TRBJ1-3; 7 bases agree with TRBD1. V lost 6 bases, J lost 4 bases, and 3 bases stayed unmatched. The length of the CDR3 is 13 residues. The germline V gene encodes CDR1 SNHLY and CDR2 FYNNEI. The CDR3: CASREQGGNTIYF. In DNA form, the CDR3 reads TGTGCCAGCAGGGAACAGGGGGGAAACACCATATATTTT.

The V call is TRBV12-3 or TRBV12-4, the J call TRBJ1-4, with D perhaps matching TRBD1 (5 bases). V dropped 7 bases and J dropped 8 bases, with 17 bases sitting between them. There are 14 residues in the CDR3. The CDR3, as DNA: TGTGCCAGCAAGATAGGCGCCGGGGGGGAAAAACTGTTTTTT. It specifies CASKIGAGGEKLFF.

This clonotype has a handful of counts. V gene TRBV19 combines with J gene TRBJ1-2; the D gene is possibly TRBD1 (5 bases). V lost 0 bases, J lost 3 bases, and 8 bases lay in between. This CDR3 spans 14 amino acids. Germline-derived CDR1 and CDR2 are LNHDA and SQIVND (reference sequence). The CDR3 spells CASSIDQGYYGYTF. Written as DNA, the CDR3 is TGTGCCAGTAGTATAGATCAGGGATACTATGGCTACACCTTC.

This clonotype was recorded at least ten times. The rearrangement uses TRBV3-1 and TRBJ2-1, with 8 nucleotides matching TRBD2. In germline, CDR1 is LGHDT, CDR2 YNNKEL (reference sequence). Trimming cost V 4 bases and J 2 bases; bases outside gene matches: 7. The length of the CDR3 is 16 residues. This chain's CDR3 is CASSLFGGAPYNEQFF. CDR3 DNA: TGTGCCAGCAGCCTGTTCGGGGGGGCTCCCTACAATGAGCAGTTCTTC.

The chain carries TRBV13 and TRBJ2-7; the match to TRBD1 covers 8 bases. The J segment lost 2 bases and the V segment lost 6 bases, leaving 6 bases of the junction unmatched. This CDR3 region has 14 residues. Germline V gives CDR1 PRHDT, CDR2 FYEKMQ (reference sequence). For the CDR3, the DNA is TGTGCCAGCAGTTCCGACAGGGGAACCTACGAGCAGTACTTC. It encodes CASSSDRGTYEQYF.